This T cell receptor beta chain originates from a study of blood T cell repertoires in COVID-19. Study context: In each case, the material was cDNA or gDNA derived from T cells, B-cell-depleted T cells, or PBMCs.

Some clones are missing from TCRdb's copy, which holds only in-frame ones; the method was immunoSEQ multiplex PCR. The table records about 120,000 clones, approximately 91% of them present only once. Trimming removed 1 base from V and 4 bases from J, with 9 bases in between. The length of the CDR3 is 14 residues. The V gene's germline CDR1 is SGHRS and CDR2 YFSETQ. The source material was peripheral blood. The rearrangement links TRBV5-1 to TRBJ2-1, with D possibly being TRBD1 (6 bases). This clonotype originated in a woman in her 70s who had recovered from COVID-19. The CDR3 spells CASSLKDSYNEQFF. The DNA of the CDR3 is TGCGCCAGCAGCTTGAAGGACAGTTACAATGAGCAGTTCTTC.